This entry lists 13 T cell receptor beta chains sequenced from one sample in a study of T cells in Graves' hyperthyroidism and ophthalmopathy (dated 2019 in TCRdb). The library was obtained by multiplex PCR. Instrument used: Illumina HiSeq 2000. The TCR beta CDR3 regions were amplified from the RNA transcripts. For the first round of RT-PCR on the TCR CDR3, the HTBI primer set was used together with the Qiagen OneStep RT-PCR kit. TCRdb trimmed public reads at Q25 via fastp, called clones via MiXCR and kept in-frame beta chains. Every CDR3 protein is listed once, alongside the most common genes and DNA of its rows. This sample holds over 700,000 distinct CDR3 sequences; roughly a third were observed only once. The top ten constitute around 29% of the sample. Sequenced: blood. Source of these receptors: a middle-aged woman with Graves' hyperthyroidism.

V and J are TRBV19 and TRBJ2-2, with D unresolved. The CDR3 extends over 12 amino acids. The V and J ends lost 7 bases and 6 bases respectively, with 9 bases between them. Germline CDR1 reads LNHDA; CDR2 reads SQIVND (reference sequence). The CDR3 region has the DNA TGTGCCAGTACCCTCAAGGCCGGGGAGCTGTTTTTT. It is translated as CASTLKAGELFF.

The chain is built from TRBV13 and TRBJ2-7, with TRBD2 as a possible D gene (5 bases). This CDR3 region has 12 residues. Between the trimmed V and J ends, which lost 6 bases and 5 bases, there was a span of 11 bases. Germline-derived CDR1 and CDR2 are PRHDT and FYEKMQ (reference sequence). The CDR3: CASSFRGNEQYF. The DNA for the CDR3 is TGTGCCAGCAGTTTTCGAGGGAACGAGCAGTACTTC. Filled out from reference TRBV13 and TRBJ2-7, the complete variable domain reads AAGVIQSPRHLIKEKRETATLKCYPIPRHDTVYWYQQGPGQDPQFLISFYEKMQSDKGSIPDRFSAQQFSDYHSELNMSSLELGDSALYFCASSFRGNEQYFGPGTRLTVT.

In its sample, this clonotype was seen a few times. The rearrangement uses TRBV6-5 and TRBJ1-1; D may be TRBD1 (5 bases). The CDR3 extends over 13 amino acids. The germline V and J ends were trimmed by 6 bases and 4 bases, with 12 bases remaining between them. Germline CDR1 is MNHEY and CDR2 is SVGAGI. CDR3 in amino acids: CASRSRVSTEAFF. In DNA, the CDR3 is TGTGCCAGCAGGTCCAGGGTATCCACTGAAGCTTTCTTT.

Of note for this clonotype: A much larger clone differs from this one at a single base, so this may be a read error. J is TRBJ1-2 and V is TRBV7-2, with a weak D call TRBD1 (5 bases). Germline V gene data show CDR1 as SGHTA and CDR2 as FQGNSA. The ends were cut back, 4 bases at V and 7 bases at J, with 13 bases in the middle. The CDR3 is made up of 13 amino acids. For the CDR3, the DNA is TGTGCCAGCAGCTCAGGTGGGGACGGTGGCTACACCTTC. Translation gives CASSSGGDGGYTF.

This chain connects TRBV7-9 to TRBJ2-7; 8 bases map to TRBD1. Germline V lookup: CDR1 SEHNR, CDR2 FQNEAQ (reference sequence). This CDR3 spans 12 amino acids. V was pared by 11 bases and J by 3 bases, with 6 bases of the junction left unmatched. This CDR3 is CAVAGTGYEQYF. CDR3 coding DNA: TGTGCCGTAGCCGGGACAGGCTACGAGCAGTACTTC. Using reference TRBV7-9 and TRBJ2-7 for the parts outside the CDR3, the full variable domain is DTGVSQNPRHKITKRGQNVTFRCDPISEHNRLYWYRQTLGQGPEFLTYFQNEAQLEKSRLLSDRFSAERPKGSFSTLEIQRTEQGDSAMYLCAVAGTGYEQYFGPGTRLTVT.

The V call is TRBV7-3, the J call TRBJ2-1; 8 positions match TRBD2. Trimming removed 5 bases from V and 0 bases from J; junction bases left unmatched: 3. The CDR3 is 15 amino acids. Germline V gene sequence: CDR1 SGHTA, CDR2 FQGTGA. CDR3 DNA: TGTGCCAGCAGCGAGCGGGGGAGCTCCTACAATGAGCAGTTCTTC. The encoded protein is CASSERGSSYNEQFF.

The gene calls are TRBV12-3 or TRBV12-4 and TRBJ1-4; TRBD1 matches 7 bases. Unmatched junction bases numbered 15, after V lost 4 bases and J lost 7 bases. This CDR3 spans 17 amino acids. CDR3 residues: CASSSDREIVGGEKLFF. The CDR3 DNA reads as TGTGCCAGCAGTTCAGACAGGGAGATCGTCGGAGGTGAAAAACTGTTTTTT.

This clonotype was detected a few times. V and J are TRBV13 and TRBJ2-6; D possibly corresponds to TRBD2 (6 bases). This CDR3 comprises 21 residues. Germline assignment: CDR1 PRHDT and CDR2 FYEKMQ (reference sequence). Trimming left V 5 bases short and J 0 bases short, with 26 bases between. The CDR3 reads CASSLEAGGFGTFSGANVLTF. In DNA, the CDR3 is TGTGCCAGCAGCCTCGAGGCTGGCGGCTTCGGGACTTTCTCTGGGGCCAACGTCCTGACTTTC.

This clonotype has just a few counts. This chain connects TRBV6-1 to TRBJ2-7; D is uncertain. This CDR3 is built from 14 residues. The ends were cut back, 7 bases at V and 0 bases at J, with 13 bases in the middle. Per germline, CDR1 MNHNS and CDR2 SASEGT. The CDR3 region is CASMRQVDSYEQYF. CDR3 DNA: TGTGCCAGCATGCGGCAGGTGGACTCCTACGAGCAGTACTTC.

This clonotype was found a few times. The chain couples TRBV28 to TRBJ2-7; TRBD1 is a possible D gene (6 bases). This CDR3 comprises 15 residues. The germline gives CDR1 MDHEN, CDR2 SYDVKM. The germline V and J ends were trimmed by 5 bases and 3 bases, with 17 bases remaining between them. The CDR3 region has the DNA TGTGCCAGCAGTGCACCCGGGACACCTGTCTACGAGCAGTACTTC. As protein: CASSAPGTPVYEQYF.

This clonotype was seen a few times. This chain links TRBV6-6 with TRBJ2-7; 9 nucleotides agree with TRBD2. The length of the CDR3 is 13 residues. V shed 2 bases, J shed 10 bases, and the junction held 6 bases outside the gene matches. Germline V lookup: CDR1 MNHNY, CDR2 SVGAGI (reference sequence). DNA for the CDR3: TGTGCCAGCAGTTACGCTAGCGGGAATTATCAGTACTTC. Protein sequence: CASSYASGNYQYF.

The rearrangement uses TRBV29-1 and TRBJ1-1; D possibly corresponds to TRBD1 (6 bases). The V end was cut by 2 bases, the J end by 8 bases, with 9 bases between. The CDR3 totals 11 residues. Germline CDR1 and CDR2: SQVTM and ANQGSEA. CDR3 region: CSVENRVEAFF. The CDR3 DNA sequence: TGCAGCGTTGAAAACAGGGTGGAAGCTTTCTTT.

The chain uses TRBV24-1 and TRBJ2-7; 10 bases agree with TRBD2. V lost 6 bases, J lost 7 bases, and 5 bases stayed unmatched. Germline loops: CDR1 KGHDR, CDR2 SFDVKD. The CDR3 runs to 13 residues. The CDR3 region is CATSSGRAGEQYF. The CDR3 nucleotides read TGTGCCACCAGTAGCGGGAGGGCCGGAGAGCAGTACTTC.